These T cell receptor beta chains were read from a single sample in a study of graft-versus-host responses after intestinal transplantation. TCRdb keeps only in-frame clones here, not all; method: immunoSEQ multiplex PCR. Of some 46,000 clones listed, 90% to 95% are singletons. The material was PBMCs, obtained around 27 months after a first intestinal transplant, on the day of a second. The receptor set was obtained from a human patient who received an intestinal transplant, so some T cells may come from the graft donor. CDR3s include the opening cysteine and the closing phenylalanine or tryptophan. A D gene is named only where the DNA matches it firmly. Clone size appears in some rows only: once, few, many, or a class for an expanded clone.

D: -
V: TRBV11-3
size: -
J: TRBJ2-1
DNA: TGTGCCAGCAGTCGGACCAGGCAAATGGAGCAGTTCTTC
CDR3: CASSRTRQMEQFF

D: -
V: TRBV5-1
size: -
J: TRBJ1-5
DNA: TGCGCCAGCAGCATGACAGGTCACGGCAATCAGCCCCAGCATTTT
CDR3: CASSMTGHGNQPQHF

D: -
V: TRBV29-1
size: -
J: TRBJ1-6
DNA: TGCAGCGTCGAGGGCACCTATAATTCACCCCTCCACTTT
CDR3: CSVEGTYNSPLHF

D: -
V: TRBV18
size: -
J: TRBJ1-2
DNA: TGTGCCAGCTCACCACGAAGGAACGATGGCTACACCTTC
CDR3: CASSPRRNDGYTF

D: TRBD1
V: TRBV29-1
size: -
J: TRBJ2-7
DNA: TGCAGCGGACAGGGGTCGGCCTACGAGCAGTACTTC
CDR3: CSGQGSAYEQYF

D: TRBD1
V: TRBV6-6
size: -
J: TRBJ1-4
DNA: TGTGCCAGCAGCTCCGGGACAGGGGGCGATCGTGGAAAACTGTTTTTT
CDR3: CASSSGTGGDRGKLFF

D: TRBD2
V: TRBV19
size: -
J: TRBJ2-1
DNA: TGTGCCAGTAGTAGGGAACTAGCGGGAGGGAGTTACAATGAGCAGTTCTTC
CDR3: CASSRELAGGSYNEQFF

D: -
V: TRBV18
size: -
J: TRBJ1-1
DNA: TGTGCCAGCTCACCAGGTGCTTTGAGAGGGCGGTACACTGAAGCTTTCTTT
CDR3: CASSPGALRGRYTEAFF

D: -
V: TRBV2
size: -
J: TRBJ2-7
DNA: TGTGCCAGCACCCTTCTTGACAGCTCCTACGAGCAGTACTTC
CDR3: CASTLLDSSYEQYF

D: -
V: TRBV29-1
size: -
J: TRBJ2-7
DNA: TGCAGCGTTTTCGCCCCTCCTTACGAGCAGTACTTC
CDR3: CSVFAPPYEQYF

D: -
V: TRBV27
size: -
J: TRBJ2-3
DNA: TGTGCCAGCCAACCTCGTCTCGGCGATACGCAGTATTTT
CDR3: CASQPRLGDTQYF

D: -
V: TRBV19
size: -
J: TRBJ1-2
DNA: TGTGCCAGTAGTAAGCAGGGGAGGAACTATGGCTACACCTTC
CDR3: CASSKQGRNYGYTF

D: -
V: TRBV18
size: -
J: TRBJ2-1
DNA: TGTGCCAGCTCGGGGGGCAATGAGCAGTTCTTC
CDR3: CASSGGNEQFF

D: -
V: TRBV4-2
size: -
J: TRBJ1-2
DNA: TGTGCCAGCAGCCCTAACTTACCTACCTTCGGGAACTATGGCTACACCTTC
CDR3: CASSPNLPTFGNYGYTF

D: -
V: TRBV28
size: -
J: TRBJ2-1
DNA: TGTGCCAGCATTACTCCCTCCTACAATGAGCAGTTCTTC
CDR3: CASITPSYNEQFF

D: TRBD2
V: TRBV28
size: -
J: TRBJ2-5
DNA: TGTGCCAGCAGCTCGTCCCCCGGGACTAGCGGGAGAAGGGAGACCCAGTACTTC
CDR3: CASSSSPGTSGRRETQYF

D: TRBD2
V: TRBV9
size: once
J: TRBJ2-3
DNA: TGTGCCAGCAGCGTAGCTGGAGCGGGAGGCACAGATACGCAGTATTTT
CDR3: CASSVAGAGGTDTQYF

D: -
V: TRBV5-1
size: once
J: TRBJ2-1
DNA: TGCGCCAGCAGCTTGGGCGTAGTCAATGAGCAGTTCTTC
CDR3: CASSLGVVNEQFF

D: -
V: TRBV21-1
size: -
J: TRBJ2-7
DNA: -
CDR3: CASSRKASLYPCYEQYF

D: -
V: TRBV6-6
size: -
J: TRBJ1-3
DNA: TGTGCCAGCAACTCTCATTCCGGGGCTGGAAACACCATATATTTT
CDR3: CASNSHSGAGNTIYF

D: -
V: TRBV7-4
size: -
J: TRBJ2-7
DNA: TGTGCCAGCAGCTTCCGGGTAGCCCACTACGAGCAGTACTTC
CDR3: CASSFRVAHYEQYF

D: -
V: TRBV19
size: few
J: TRBJ1-1
DNA: TGTGCCAGTAGTATAACGGGGAACACTGAAGCTTTCTTT
CDR3: CASSITGNTEAFF

D: TRBD2
V: TRBV4-1
size: -
J: TRBJ2-1
DNA: TGCGCCAGCAGCCAAGTCTTGGCTAGCGGGAACATTGAGCAGTTCTTC
CDR3: CASSQVLASGNIEQFF

D: -
V: TRBV19
size: -
J: TRBJ2-7
DNA: TGTGCCAGTAGTATGGTAGCCGGCTACGAGCAGTACTTC
CDR3: CASSMVAGYEQYF

D: TRBD2
V: TRBV5-1
size: -
J: TRBJ2-1
DNA: TGCGCCAGCAGCTTAAGCGGGAGATGGGACAATGAGCAGTTCTTC
CDR3: CASSLSGRWDNEQFF

D: -
V: TRBV6-4
size: few
J: TRBJ2-6
DNA: TGTGCCAGCAGTGTTGACTCTGGGGCCAACGTCCTGACTTTC
CDR3: CASSVDSGANVLTF

D: TRBD1
V: TRBV14
size: -
J: TRBJ1-1
DNA: TGTGCCAGCAGCCCTGGACAGGGTGTTGAAGCTTTCTTT
CDR3: CASSPGQGVEAFF

D: -
V: TRBV19
size: -
J: TRBJ2-7
DNA: TGTGCCAGTAAAGGGGGGACGACGTCCTACGAGCAGTACTTC
CDR3: CASKGGTTSYEQYF

D: TRBD2
V: TRBV7-9
size: -
J: TRBJ2-1
DNA: TGTGCCAGCATTCCAAATAAAGCGGGAGGGGATGAGCAGTTCTTC
CDR3: CASIPNKAGGDEQFF

D: -
V: TRBV2
size: -
J: TRBJ2-7
DNA: TGTGCCAGCAGGGGAGGGGGCGCTTACTACGAGCAGTACTTC
CDR3: CASRGGGAYYEQYF

D: TRBD1
V: TRBV5-6
size: -
J: TRBJ2-1
DNA: TGTGCCAGCAGCTCAGGGACAGGGGAGCACAATGAGCAGTTCTTC
CDR3: CASSSGTGEHNEQFF

D: -
V: TRBV15
size: -
J: TRBJ1-2
DNA: TGTGCCACCAGCCCTGAGCCTGGGTTTAACTATGGCTACACCTTC
CDR3: CATSPEPGFNYGYTF

D: TRBD1
V: TRBV19
size: -
J: TRBJ2-7
DNA: TGTGCCAGTAGTTCCGCCGGGACAGGGGCGTACGAGCAGTACTTC
CDR3: CASSSAGTGAYEQYF